This paragraph covers one T cell receptor beta chain sequence. Looked up from germline, CDR1 is SGHAT and CDR2 is FQNNGV. V was trimmed by 6 bases and J by 5 bases, leaving 13 bases between them. The CDR3 spans 13 residues. All enrollees were about 18 to 95 years old and from 20 to 25 US areas. In assigning cohorts, the study relied on participant-reported clinical history. The data belong to a study of blood T cell repertoires in COVID-19. Study details: The origin of the acute and convalescent COVID-19 samples was the United States, Italy and Spain.

How the authors handled the data: For nucleated cells, counts were estimated from reference gene primer amplification. TCRdb keeps only in-frame clones here, not all; method: immunoSEQ multiplex PCR. V and J calls and clone size come straight from that table; D and trimming were deduced from the DNA. Among under 400,000 clones listed, 70% to 90% were seen once. The rearrangement links TRBV11-2 to TRBJ2-5, with a possible D match to TRBD2 (6 bases). The clonotype originates from a woman aged 35 to 49 with acute COVID-19. Sequenced sample: PBMCs or T cells enriched from blood (not recorded which). The CDR3 sequence: CASRPSGRETQYF. As DNA, the CDR3 is TGTGCCAGCAGGCCGAGCGGGCGGGAGACCCAGTACTTC.